A single sample is the source of the 26 T cell receptor beta chains below, sequenced in a study of blood T cells in healthy people across ages. A J-beta primer mix and a sample-barcoded 5' primer were used in a second PCR of roughly 6 to 11 cycles. TCRdb reanalysed the 5' RACE reads using MiXCR and keeps one entry per CDR3 protein. This sample has about 930,000 distinct CDR3 sequences, with under 35% found just once. The sample was also linked to a second study, of T cells of mothers and their children.

Sample: blood. The receptors shown here come from a woman between 40 and 55 years old in good health.

This clonotype was detected only a few times. The chain links TRBV27 to TRBJ1-5; D is uncertain. The CDR3 has 16 amino acids. Germline CDR1 is MNHEY and CDR2 is SMNVEV (reference sequence). Between the trimmed V and J ends, which lost 5 bases and 3 bases, there was a span of 17 bases. The CDR3 region is CASSGSAPFSNQPQHF. DNA for the CDR3: TGTGCCAGCAGTGGGAGCGCCCCGTTCTCCAATCAGCCCCAGCATTTT.

The table lists this clonotype with many counts. The V call is TRBV6-1, the J call TRBJ2-7; 12 bases align to TRBD1. The germline V gene encodes CDR1 MNHNS and CDR2 SASEGT. J gave up 5 bases and V 6 bases, and 5 bases lay outside the gene matches. The CDR3 loop spans 14 amino acids. The DNA of the CDR3 is TGTGCCAGCAGCCCGGGACAGGGGGCCGACGAGCAGTACTTC. It translates to CASSPGQGADEQYF.

This clonotype was picked up a small number of times. The chain is built from TRBV20-1 and TRBJ2-1; the match to TRBD2 covers 7 bases. The ends lost 6 bases at V and 12 bases at J; junction bases unmatched: 14. The CDR3 spans 13 residues. Germline loops: CDR1 DFQATT, CDR2 SNEGSKA (reference sequence). The CDR3 region is CSAYGGTTMVQFF. CDR3 DNA: TGCAGTGCCTACGGGGGGACCACAATGGTGCAGTTCTTC.

This clonotype appeared a few times. This rearrangement joins TRBV7-2 to TRBJ2-7, with TRBD2 identical over 11 bases. Per the germline V gene, CDR1 is SGHTA and CDR2 is FQGNSA. The junction had 4 bases not matched to a gene; V was cut back by 2 bases and J by 4 bases. The CDR3 runs to 15 residues. The chain's CDR3 is CASSLYSGGEYEQYF. In nucleotides, the CDR3 is TGTGCCAGCAGCTTATATAGCGGGGGGGAGTACGAGCAGTACTTC.

The rearrangement joins TRBV2 to TRBJ2-6; the match to TRBD1 covers 8 bases. This CDR3 spans 16 amino acids. The germline V gene has CDR1 SNHLY and CDR2 FYNNEI. The trim removed 1 base at V and 4 bases at J, leaving 3 bases unmatched. CDR3 in DNA: TGTGCCAGCAGTGAAGAGACAGGGGACGGGGCCAACGTCCTGACTTTC. This encodes CASSEETGDGANVLTF.

Only a few counts were recorded for this clonotype. The chain employs TRBV28 and TRBJ2-1, with D perhaps matching TRBD1 (5 bases). Trimming removed 3 bases at V and 5 bases at J, with 11 bases between. Germline CDR1 and CDR2: MDHEN and SYDVKM. The CDR3 is 14 amino acids. The CDR3 sequence is CASSFEDIDNEQFF. Here the CDR3 DNA reads TGTGCCAGCAGTTTTGAGGACATAGACAATGAGCAGTTCTTC. Using reference TRBV28 and TRBJ2-1 for the parts outside the CDR3, the full variable domain is DVKVTQSSRYLVKRTGEKVFLECVQDMDHENMFWYRQDPGLGLRLIYFSYDVKMKEKGDIPEGYSVSREKKERFSLILESASTNQTSMYLCASSFEDIDNEQFFGPGTRLTVL.

The chain recombines TRBV7-2 with TRBJ1-1; D gene uncertain. The CDR3 consists of 14 residues. The germline gives CDR1 SGHTA, CDR2 FQGNSA. V lost 1 base and J 11 bases, leaving 17 bases between the germline ends. The CDR3 DNA is TGTGCCAGCAGCTTAGACGGCCGGGGTACTGGGGCTTTCTTT. Amino acids: CASSLDGRGTGAFF.

The chain couples TRBV6-5 to TRBJ2-3; D not resolved. This CDR3 is built from 11 residues. Per the germline V gene, CDR1 is MNHEY and CDR2 is SVGAGI. CDR3 nucleotide sequence: TGTGTCAGTCGGACGCGGGATACGCAGTATTTT. Amino acids: CVSRTRDTQYF.

Written as DNA, the CDR3 is TGTGCCAGCAGTGAGGACCTAGCGGTGGCCTACGAGCAGTACTTC. This encodes CASSEDLAVAYEQYF. The rearrangement joins TRBV2 to TRBJ2-5; 7 bases map to TRBD2. The DNA end is more similar to TRBJ2-7, so the J call may be wrong. The CDR3 is 15 residues long. Germline values: CDR1 SNHLY, CDR2 FYNNEI.

The chain combines TRBV18 with TRBJ1-5; D call uncertain. Germline V gene lookup returns CDR1 KGHSH and CDR2 LQKENI. V gave up 0 bases and J gave up 3 bases, with 6 bases separating them. The CDR3 contains 14 residues. For the CDR3, the DNA is TGTGCCAGCTCACCACCGGCGGTCAATCAGCCCCAGCATTTT. Encoded protein: CASSPPAVNQPQHF.

This clonotype was counted a few times. This rearrangement joins TRBV7-9 to TRBJ1-2, with no clear D. The V gene lost 4 bases and the J gene lost 1 base, with 10 bases spanning the gap. Germline CDR1 is SEHNR and CDR2 is FQNEAQ (reference sequence). This CDR3 is 14 amino acids long. CDR3 coding DNA: TGTGCCAGCAGCTCCATTACAGATAACTATGGCTACACCTTC. Translation: CASSSITDNYGYTF.

This clonotype was seen more than once but under ten times. The chain joins TRBV5-5 to TRBJ1-6; 8 bases line up with TRBD1. V shed 4 bases, J shed 4 bases, and the junction held 16 bases outside the gene matches. Germline V gene lookup returns CDR1 SGHKS and CDR2 YYEKEE (reference sequence). The CDR3 contains 19 residues. CDR3 sequence reads: CASSPDRAAVERYNSPLHF. Here the CDR3 DNA reads TGTGCCAGCAGCCCGGACAGGGCCGCCGTGGAAAGATATAATTCACCCCTCCACTTT.

V usage is TRBV18 and J usage is TRBJ1-2; the D is unclear. The V end was cut by 0 bases, the J end by 1 base, with 9 bases between. Looked up from germline, CDR1 is KGHSH and CDR2 is LQKENI. The CDR3 has 15 amino acids. The DNA of the CDR3 is TGTGCCAGCTCACCACCCGGCGGACGTAACTATGGCTACACCTTC. Residues: CASSPPGGRNYGYTF. The variable domain in full, completed from reference TRBV18 and TRBJ1-2, reads NAGVMQNPRHLVRRRGQEARLRCSPMKGHSHVYWYRQLPEEGLKFMVYLQKENIIDESGMPKERFSAEFPKEGPSILRIQQVVRGDSAAYFCASSPPGGRNYGYTFGSGTRLTVV.

Points on this clonotype: It may be a read error: a sequence one base away is much more abundant. Here the CDR3 DNA reads TGTGTCAGCAGCCCCACAAACCAAGAGACCCAGTACTTC. As protein: CVSSPTNQETQYF. The chain joins TRBV7-2 to TRBJ2-5; D remains unclear. Germline CDR1 SGHTA, CDR2 FQGNSA. CDR3 length: 13 residues.

Of note for this clonotype: This may arise from a read error, as a much more abundant clone is one base away. Given the absence of the conserved phenylalanine or tryptophan at the CDR3 end, a read error is likely. The V call is TRBV7-2, the J call TRBJ2-1; the D gene is possibly TRBD1 (6 bases). Between the trimmed V and J ends, which lost 5 bases and 9 bases, there was a span of 20 bases. The CDR3 runs 15 residues. Looked up from germline, CDR1 is SGHTA and CDR2 is FQGNSA. DNA for the CDR3: TGTGCCAGCAGCGCCCGACAGGAAAGGGCCAGTGAGCAGTTCGTC. Translated, it gives CASSARQERASEQFV.

This clonotype was counted many times. This may come from a read error, since a much larger clone is one base off. This sequence joins TRBV12-3 or TRBV12-4 and TRBJ2-5, with D uncertain. Trimming removed 2 bases from V and 11 bases from J, with 18 bases in between. The CDR3 covers 14 residues. CDR3 in DNA: TGTGCCAGCAGTTTATTCTCGCTCAGCAATGAGCAGTACTTC. It specifies CASSLFSLSNEQYF.

The chain carries TRBV7-6 and TRBJ2-5; 8 bases are a match to TRBD2. CDR3 length equals 15 residues. The ends lost 5 bases at V and 0 bases at J; junction bases unmatched: 5. The germline V gene encodes CDR1 SGHVS and CDR2 FNYEAQ. CDR3 in amino acids: CASSHVAGYQETQYF. In nucleotides, the CDR3 is TGTGCCAGCAGCCACGTAGCGGGGTACCAAGAGACCCAGTACTTC.

The chain carries TRBV29-1 and TRBJ2-5; D is tentatively TRBD1 or TRBD2 (5 bases each). Germline CDR1 is SQVTM and CDR2 is ANQGSEA. Deletions cut 5 bases from V and 1 base from J, with 14 bases between. The CDR3 runs 14 residues. CDR3 sequence (DNA): TGCAGCGTTCGTATGAGGGGACCCCAAGAGACCCAGTACTTC. This gives the protein CSVRMRGPQETQYF.

V and J are TRBV4-1 and TRBJ1-2; tentatively, D is TRBD1 (5 bases). Germline CDR1 MGHRA, CDR2 YSYEKL. This CDR3 has 15 amino acids. The V end lost 1 base, the J end lost 4 bases, and 13 bases lay between the germline ends. The CDR3 DNA sequence: TGCGCCAGCAGCCAAGCTGGGCAGGGTGGCTATGGCTACACCTTC. It specifies CASSQAGQGGYGYTF.

This sequence joins TRBV20-1 and TRBJ2-1; maybe TRBD2 (5 bases). Germline V gene data show CDR1 as DFQATT and CDR2 as SNEGSKA (reference sequence). Trimming took off 1 base at V and 8 bases at J, with 15 bases between the two ends. CDR3 length equals 14 residues. The CDR3 loop is CSARGSISADEQFF. In nucleotides, the CDR3 is TGCAGTGCTAGAGGGTCGATTAGCGCGGATGAGCAGTTCTTC.

This sequence joins TRBV28 and TRBJ1-2; D is unresolved. This CDR3 spans 14 amino acids. Per the germline V gene, CDR1 is MDHEN and CDR2 is SYDVKM. Trimming shortened V by 10 bases and J by 0 bases, and 15 bases separated the two germline ends. CDR3 sequence reads: CATNVEAANYGYTF. CDR3 sequence (DNA): TGTGCCACCAACGTCGAGGCAGCTAACTATGGCTACACCTTC.

This clonotype was seen at least ten times. The V gene is TRBV7-8, the J gene TRBJ2-5; D is uncertain. Germline CDR1 reads SGHVS; CDR2 reads FQNEAQ. This CDR3 has 15 residues. Trimming removed 4 bases at V and 6 bases at J, with 18 bases between. This CDR3 reads CASSSPLTARKTQYF. Here the CDR3 DNA reads TGTGCCAGCAGCTCGCCCTTGACGGCGAGGAAGACCCAGTACTTC.

The sample holds many counts of this clonotype. The genes are TRBV6-6 and TRBJ2-3; the D gene is possibly TRBD1 (6 bases). The CDR3 length is 13 residues. Germline V CDR1 and CDR2: MNHNY, SVGAGI (reference sequence). V lost 6 bases and J 2 bases, leaving 9 bases between the germline ends. The DNA of the CDR3 is TGTGCCAGCAGCCAGGGGTTCACAGATACGCAGTATTTT. Amino acids: CASSQGFTDTQYF.

Details on this clonotype: One end of the junction varies from germline; a read error may be responsible. The chain employs TRBV7-2 and TRBJ2-7; D gene uncertain. The CDR3 length is 14 residues. Germline V gene sequence: CDR1 SGHTA, CDR2 FQGNSA. DNA for the CDR3: TGTGCCGGCAGCTTAGGGTCTACTCCCTACGAGCAGTACTTC. It specifies CAGSLGSTPYEQYF.

Concerning this clonotype itself: Being one base from a much bigger clone, this may be a read error. The chain carries TRBV4-1 and TRBJ2-7; D ambiguous. CDR3 length: 14 residues. Germline V gene sequence: CDR1 MGHRA, CDR2 YSYEKL. In nucleotides, the CDR3 is TGCGCCAGCCGCCAAGTTGGGGAACTGGGAGAGCAGTACTTC. Its translation is CASRQVGELGEQYF.

This sequence joins TRBV14 and TRBJ2-7; the match to TRBD1 covers 9 bases. CDR3 size: 17 residues. Germline V CDR1 and CDR2: SGHDN, FVKESK. Unmatched junction bases numbered 10, after V lost 4 bases and J lost 0 bases. CDR3: CASSPGLGQGPSYEQYF. CDR3 coding DNA: TGTGCCAGCAGCCCAGGCCTAGGACAGGGGCCCTCCTACGAGCAGTACTTC.